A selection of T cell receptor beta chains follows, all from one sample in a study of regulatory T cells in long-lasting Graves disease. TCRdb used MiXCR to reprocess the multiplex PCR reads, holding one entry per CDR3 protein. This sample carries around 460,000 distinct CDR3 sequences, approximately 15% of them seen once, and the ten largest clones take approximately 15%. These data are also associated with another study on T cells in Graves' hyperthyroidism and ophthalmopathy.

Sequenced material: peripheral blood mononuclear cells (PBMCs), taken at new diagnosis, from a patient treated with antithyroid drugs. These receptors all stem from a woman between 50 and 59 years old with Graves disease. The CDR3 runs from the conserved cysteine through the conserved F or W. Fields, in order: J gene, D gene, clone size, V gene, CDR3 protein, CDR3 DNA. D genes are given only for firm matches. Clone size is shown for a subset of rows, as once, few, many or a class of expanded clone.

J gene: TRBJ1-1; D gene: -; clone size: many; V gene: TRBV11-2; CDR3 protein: CASRLLSTEAFF; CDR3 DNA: TGTGCCAGCAGACTCCTGAGCACTGAAGCTTTCTTT
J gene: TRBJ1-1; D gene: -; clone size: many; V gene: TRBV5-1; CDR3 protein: CASIEGTGTEAFF; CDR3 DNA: TGCGCCAGCATCGAAGGTACTGGCACTGAAGCTTTCTTT
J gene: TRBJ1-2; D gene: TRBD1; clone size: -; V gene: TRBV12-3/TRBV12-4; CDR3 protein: CASRGQGYYGYTF; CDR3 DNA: TGTGCCAGCAGAGGACAGGGATACTATGGCTACACCTTC
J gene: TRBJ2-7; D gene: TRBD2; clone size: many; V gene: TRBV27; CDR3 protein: CASSHLSGRPIKGSWEQYF; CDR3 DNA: TGTGCCAGCAGTCACCTTAGCGGGAGGCCCATAAAGGGTTCTTGGGAGCAGTACTTC
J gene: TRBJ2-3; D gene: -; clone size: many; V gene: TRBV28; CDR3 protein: CASSPPRGVFSTDTQYF; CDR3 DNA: TGTGCCAGCAGTCCCCCTCGAGGGGTTTTCTCGACAGATACGCAGTATTTT
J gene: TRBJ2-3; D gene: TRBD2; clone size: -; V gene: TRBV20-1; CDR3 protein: CSARALARTDTQYF; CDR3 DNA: TGCAGTGCTAGAGCACTAGCGAGGACAGATACGCAGTATTTT
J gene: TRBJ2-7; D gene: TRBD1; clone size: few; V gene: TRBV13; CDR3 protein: CASSLDGTETYEQYF; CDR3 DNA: TGTGCCAGCAGCTTAGATGGGACAGAAACCTACGAGCAGTACTTC
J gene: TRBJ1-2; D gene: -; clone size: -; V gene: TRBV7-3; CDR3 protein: CASSFTRDRSNYGYTF; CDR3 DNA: TGTGCCAGCAGCTTCACCCGGGACCGATCTAACTATGGCTACACCTTC
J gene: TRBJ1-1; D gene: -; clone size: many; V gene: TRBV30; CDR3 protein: CAWDRNTEAFF; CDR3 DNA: TGTGCCTGGGATCGGAACACTGAAGCTTTCTTT
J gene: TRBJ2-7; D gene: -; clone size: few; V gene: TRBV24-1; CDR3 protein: CATFEVRHYYEQYF; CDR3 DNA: TGTGCCACCTTTGAGGTCCGGCATTACTACGAGCAGTACTTC
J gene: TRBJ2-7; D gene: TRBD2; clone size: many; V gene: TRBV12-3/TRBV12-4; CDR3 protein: CASSSGGASYEQYF; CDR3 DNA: TGTGCCAGCAGTTCCGGGGGGGCGAGCTACGAGCAGTACTTC
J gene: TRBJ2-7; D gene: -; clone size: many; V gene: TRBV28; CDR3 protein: CASSRDSGEQYF; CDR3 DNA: TGTGCCAGCAGCCGGGACTCGGGGGAGCAGTACTTC
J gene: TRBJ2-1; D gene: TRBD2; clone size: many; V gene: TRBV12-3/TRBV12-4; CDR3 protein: CASSRRLAGDHEQFF; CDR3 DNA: TGTGCCAGCAGTCGAAGACTAGCGGGAGATCATGAGCAGTTCTTC
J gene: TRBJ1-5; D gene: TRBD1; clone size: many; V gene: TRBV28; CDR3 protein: CASSPPDRGNQPQHF; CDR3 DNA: TGTGCCAGCAGTCCACCGGACAGGGGCAATCAGCCCCAGCATTTT
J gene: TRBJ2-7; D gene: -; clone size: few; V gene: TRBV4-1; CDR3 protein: CASSQGIGASYEQYF; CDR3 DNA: TGCGCCAGCAGCCAAGGAATCGGGGCCAGCTACGAGCAGTACTTC
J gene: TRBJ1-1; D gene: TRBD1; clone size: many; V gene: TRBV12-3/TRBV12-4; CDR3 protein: CASSWTGARNTEAFF; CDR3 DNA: TGTGCCAGCAGTTGGACAGGGGCCCGGAACACTGAAGCTTTCTTT
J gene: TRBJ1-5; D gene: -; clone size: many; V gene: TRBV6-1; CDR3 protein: CASREDRTTAGQPQHF; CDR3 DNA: TGTGCCAGCAGGGAAGATCGGACTACGGCAGGGCAGCCCCAGCATTTT
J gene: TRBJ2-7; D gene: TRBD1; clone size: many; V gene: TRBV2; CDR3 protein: CASSDPHRGVYEQYF; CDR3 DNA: TGTGCCAGCAGTGACCCTCACAGGGGTGTATACGAGCAGTACTTC
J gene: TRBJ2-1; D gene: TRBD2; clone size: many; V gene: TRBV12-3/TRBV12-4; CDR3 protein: CASSLSRTSGRGGYNEQFF; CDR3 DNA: TGTGCCAGCAGCCTTTCGCGGACTAGCGGGAGAGGGGGGTACAATGAGCAGTTCTTC
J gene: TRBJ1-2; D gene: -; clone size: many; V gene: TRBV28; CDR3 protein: CASFTPGPGLKGYTF; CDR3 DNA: TGTGCCAGCTTTACTCCGGGCCCGGGGCTAAAGGGCTACACCTTC
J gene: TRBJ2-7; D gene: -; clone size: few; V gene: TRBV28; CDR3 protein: CASSLGGERGYEQYF; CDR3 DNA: TGTGCCAGCAGCCTAGGAGGTGAGAGGGGGTACGAGCAGTACTTC
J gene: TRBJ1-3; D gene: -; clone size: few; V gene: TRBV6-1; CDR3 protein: CASTETGHLSGNTIYF; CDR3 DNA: TGTGCCAGCACCGAGACAGGCCATCTCTCTGGAAACACCATATATTTT
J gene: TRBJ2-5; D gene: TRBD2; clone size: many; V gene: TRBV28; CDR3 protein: CASSIAGRETQYF; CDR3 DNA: TGTGCCAGCAGTATAGCGGGACGCGAGACCCAGTACTTC
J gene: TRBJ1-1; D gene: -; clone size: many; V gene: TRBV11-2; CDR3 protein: CASSDRYERAEAFF; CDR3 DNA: TGTGCCAGCAGCGACCGATATGAGAGGGCTGAAGCTTTCTTT
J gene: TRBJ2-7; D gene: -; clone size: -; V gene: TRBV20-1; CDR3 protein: CSARPHQGEGLYEQYF; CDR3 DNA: TGCAGTGCTAGGCCCCACCAGGGGGAGGGCCTCTACGAGCAGTACTTC
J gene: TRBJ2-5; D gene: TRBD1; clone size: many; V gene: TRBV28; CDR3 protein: CASSGQGWETQYF; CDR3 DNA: TGTGCCAGCAGTGGACAGGGGTGGGAGACCCAGTACTTC
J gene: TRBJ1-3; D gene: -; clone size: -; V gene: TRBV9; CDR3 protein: CASSVQHSGNTIYF; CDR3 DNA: TGTGCCAGCAGCGTTCAGCACTCTGGAAACACCATATATTTT
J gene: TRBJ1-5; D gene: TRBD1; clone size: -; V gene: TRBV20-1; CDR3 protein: CSVGQGEQPQHF; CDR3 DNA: TGCAGTGTAGGACAGGGGGAACAGCCCCAGCATTTT
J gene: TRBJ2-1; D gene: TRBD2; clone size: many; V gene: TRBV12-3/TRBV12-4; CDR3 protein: CASSEISGSDSYNEQFF; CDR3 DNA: TGTGCCAGCAGTGAAATTAGCGGGAGCGATTCCTACAATGAGCAGTTCTTC
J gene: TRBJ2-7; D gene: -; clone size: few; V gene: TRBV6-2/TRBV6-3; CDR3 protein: CASSYYLGQSYEQYF; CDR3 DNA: TGTGCCAGCAGTTACTACCTTGGACAGTCCTACGAGCAGTACTTC
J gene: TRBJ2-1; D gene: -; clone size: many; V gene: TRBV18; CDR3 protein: CASSPTGTFGNEQFF; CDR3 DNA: TGTGCCAGCTCACCTACCGGGACTTTCGGCAATGAGCAGTTCTTC
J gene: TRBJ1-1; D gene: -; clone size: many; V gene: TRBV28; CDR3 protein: CASRTVMNTEAFF; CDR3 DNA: TGTGCCAGCAGGACAGTAATGAACACTGAAGCTTTCTTT
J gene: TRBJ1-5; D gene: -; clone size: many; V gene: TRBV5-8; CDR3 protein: CASSLTVGQNNQPQHF; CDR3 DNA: TGTGCCAGCAGCTTAACCGTCGGGCAGAATAATCAGCCCCAGCATTTT
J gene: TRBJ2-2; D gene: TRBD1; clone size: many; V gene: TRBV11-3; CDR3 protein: CASSKGQGNTGELFF; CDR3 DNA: TGTGCCAGCAGCAAAGGACAGGGGAACACCGGGGAGCTGTTTTTT
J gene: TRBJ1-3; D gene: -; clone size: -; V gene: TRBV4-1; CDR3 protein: CASSQEGSHSGNTIYF; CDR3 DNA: TGCGCCAGCAGCCAAGAAGGATCCCACTCTGGAAACACCATATATTTT
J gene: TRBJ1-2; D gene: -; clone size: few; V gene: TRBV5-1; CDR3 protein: CASSLVGREGYTF; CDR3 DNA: TGCGCCAGCAGCTTGGTAGGACGAGAGGGCTACACCTTC
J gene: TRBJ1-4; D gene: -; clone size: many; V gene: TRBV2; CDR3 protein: CASSPALREKLFF; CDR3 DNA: TGTGCCAGCAGTCCGGCTCTCAGGGAAAAACTGTTTTTT
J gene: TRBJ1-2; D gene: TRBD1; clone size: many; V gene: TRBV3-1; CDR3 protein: CASSPGTGSSYGYTF; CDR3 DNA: TGTGCCAGCAGCCCAGGGACAGGGAGTTCCTACGGCTACACCTTC
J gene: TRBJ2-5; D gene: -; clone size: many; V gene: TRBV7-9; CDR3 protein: CASSLVPDTYVGTQYF; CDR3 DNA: TGTGCCAGCAGCTTAGTTCCGGACACCTACGTCGGGACCCAGTACTTC
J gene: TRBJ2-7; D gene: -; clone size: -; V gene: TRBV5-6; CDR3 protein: CASSLGQETYEQYF; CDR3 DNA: TGTGCCAGCAGCTTGGGACAGGAGACCTACGAGCAGTACTTC
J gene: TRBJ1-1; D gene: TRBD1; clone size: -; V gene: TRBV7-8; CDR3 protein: CASSLRQGANTEAFF; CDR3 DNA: TGTGCCAGCAGCTTAAGGCAGGGGGCTAACACTGAAGCTTTCTTT
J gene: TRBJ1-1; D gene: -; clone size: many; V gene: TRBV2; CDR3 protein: CASSERGRNTEAFF; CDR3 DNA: TGTGCCAGCAGTGAAAGGGGCAGGAACACTGAAGCTTTCTTT